The source of this TCR beta chain is a study of blood T cell repertoires in COVID-19. Background on the study: PBMCs, B-cell-depleted T cells, or T cells provided the cDNA or gDNA that made up the material.

Original processing notes: It was from reference gene primer amplification that nucleated cell counts were estimated. The assay was immunoSEQ multiplex PCR, and TCRdb's table has in-frame clones only and misses some. That table supplies the V and J calls and clone size; D and trimming were determined from the DNA. The repertoire holds nearly 85,000 clones, with around 83% as singletons. Sequences were obtained from peripheral blood. The sequence derives from a woman in her sixties with acute or convalescent COVID-19.

CDR3 sequence reads: CAISEPGTGRNQPQHF. The CDR3 nucleotides read TGTGCCATCAGTGAGCCTGGGACAGGGCGCAATCAGCCCCAGCATTTT. This rearrangement joins TRBV10-3 to TRBJ1-5; TRBD1 matches at 9 bases. Germline V gene sequence: CDR1 ENHRY, CDR2 SYGVKD. Trimming at V came to 2 bases and at J to 2 bases, leaving 4 bases not matched to a gene. CDR3 length: 16 amino acids.